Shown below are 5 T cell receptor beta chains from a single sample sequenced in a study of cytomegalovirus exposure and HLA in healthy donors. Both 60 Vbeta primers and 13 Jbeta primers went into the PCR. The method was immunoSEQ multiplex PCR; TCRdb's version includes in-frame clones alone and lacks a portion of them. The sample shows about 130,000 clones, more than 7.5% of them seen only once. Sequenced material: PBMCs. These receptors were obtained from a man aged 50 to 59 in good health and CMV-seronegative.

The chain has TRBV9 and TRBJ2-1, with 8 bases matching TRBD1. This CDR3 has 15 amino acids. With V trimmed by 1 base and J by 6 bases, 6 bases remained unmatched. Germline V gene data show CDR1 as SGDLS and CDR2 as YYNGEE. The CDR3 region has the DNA TGTGCCAGCAGCGTACGGCAGGGGGCGGTCAATGAGCAGTTCTTC. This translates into CASSVRQGAVNEQFF.

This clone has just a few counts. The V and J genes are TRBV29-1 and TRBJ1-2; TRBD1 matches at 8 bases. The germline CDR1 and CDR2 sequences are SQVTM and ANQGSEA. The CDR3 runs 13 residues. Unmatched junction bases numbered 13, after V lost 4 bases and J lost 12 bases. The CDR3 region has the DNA TGCAGCGTTGTTTTGGGCCAGGGGGCGGAAAACACCTTC. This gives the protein CSVVLGQGAENTF.

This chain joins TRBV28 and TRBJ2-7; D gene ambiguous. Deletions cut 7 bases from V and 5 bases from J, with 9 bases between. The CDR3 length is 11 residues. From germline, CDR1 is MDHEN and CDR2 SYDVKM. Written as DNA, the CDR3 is TGTGCCAGCACTGGGCGCGACGAGCAGTACTTC. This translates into CASTGRDEQYF.

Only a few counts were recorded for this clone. The CDR3 DNA is TGCGCCAGCAGCCAAGAGGGGCCAGACTACGAGCAGTACTTC. It specifies CASSQEGPDYEQYF. J is TRBJ2-7 and V is TRBV4-1, with a tentative D call TRBD1 (5 bases). Trimming cost V 0 bases and J 3 bases, with 9 bases left between them. Germline-derived CDR1 and CDR2 are MGHRA and YSYEKL. This CDR3 spans 14 amino acids.

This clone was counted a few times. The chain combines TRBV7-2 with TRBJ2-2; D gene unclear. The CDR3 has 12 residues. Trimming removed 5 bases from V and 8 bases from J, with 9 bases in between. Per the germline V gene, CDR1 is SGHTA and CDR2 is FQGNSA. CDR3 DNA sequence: TGTGCCAGCAGCCTCACGGTGGGGGAGCTGTTTTTT. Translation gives CASSLTVGELFF.